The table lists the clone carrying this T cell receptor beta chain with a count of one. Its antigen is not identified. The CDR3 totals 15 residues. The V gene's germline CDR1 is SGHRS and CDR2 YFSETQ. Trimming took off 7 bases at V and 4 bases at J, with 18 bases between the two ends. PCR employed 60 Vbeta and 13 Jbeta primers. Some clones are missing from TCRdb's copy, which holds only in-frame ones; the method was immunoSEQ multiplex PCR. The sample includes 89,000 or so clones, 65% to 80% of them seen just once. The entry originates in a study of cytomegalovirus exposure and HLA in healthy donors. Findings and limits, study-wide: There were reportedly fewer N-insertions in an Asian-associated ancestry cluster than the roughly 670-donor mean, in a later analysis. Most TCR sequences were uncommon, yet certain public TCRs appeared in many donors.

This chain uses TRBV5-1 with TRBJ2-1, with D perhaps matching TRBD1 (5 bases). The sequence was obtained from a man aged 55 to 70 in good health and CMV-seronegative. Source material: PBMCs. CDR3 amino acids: CASGRWGSNYNEQFF. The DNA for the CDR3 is TGCGCCAGCGGGCGTTGGGGCTCTAATTACAATGAGCAGTTCTTC.